This T cell receptor (beta chain) was sequenced during a study of blood T cell repertoires in COVID-19. Study-level information: The cDNA or gDNA used as material had been derived from T cells, B-cell-depleted T cells, or PBMCs.

The CDR3 extends over 15 amino acids. Germline V gene lookup returns CDR1 SGDLS and CDR2 YYNGEE. Unmatched junction bases numbered 0, after V lost 3 bases and J lost 2 bases. Authors' analysis steps: For nucleated cells, counts were estimated from reference gene primer amplification. Assay: immunoSEQ multiplex PCR; the TCRdb copy retains only in-frame clones and omits some. V, J and clone size were drawn from that table, and D and trimming were deduced from the DNA. In the table there are around 250,000 clones, 70% to 85% of which are singletons. Sample: peripheral blood. The V call is TRBV9, the J call TRBJ2-1; 12 positions match TRBD2. The sequence came from an elderly woman with acute or convalescent COVID-19. The CDR3 DNA reads as TGTGCCAGCAGCGGGACTAGCGGGGCCTACAATGAGCAGTTCTTC. This gives the protein CASSGTSGAYNEQFF. Complete variable domain (other parts from reference TRBV9 and TRBJ2-1): DSGVTQTPKHLITATGQRVTLRCSPRSGDLSVYWYQQSLDQGLQFLIQYYNGEERAKGNILERFSAQQFPDLHSELNLSSLELGDSALYFCASSGTSGAYNEQFFGPGTRLTVL.